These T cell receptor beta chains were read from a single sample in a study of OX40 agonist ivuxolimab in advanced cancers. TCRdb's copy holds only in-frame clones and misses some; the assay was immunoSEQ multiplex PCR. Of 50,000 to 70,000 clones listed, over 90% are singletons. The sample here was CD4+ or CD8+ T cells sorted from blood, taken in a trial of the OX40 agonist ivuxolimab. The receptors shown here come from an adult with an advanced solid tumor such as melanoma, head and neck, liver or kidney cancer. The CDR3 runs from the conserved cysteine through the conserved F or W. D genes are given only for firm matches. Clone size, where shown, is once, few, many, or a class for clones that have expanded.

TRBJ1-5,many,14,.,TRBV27,TGTGCCAGCGGGTCTCGGGGGGTCAATCAGCCCCAGCATTTT,CASGSRGVNQPQHF
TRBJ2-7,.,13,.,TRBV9,TGTGCCAGCAGCCCGCAGTCCTCCTACGAGCAGTACTTC,CASSPQSSYEQYF
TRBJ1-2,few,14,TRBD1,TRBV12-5,TGTGCTAGTGGGCCACAGGGGGCCGACTATGGCTACACCTTC,CASGPQGADYGYTF
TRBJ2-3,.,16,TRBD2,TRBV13,TGTGCCAGCAGCTTAGGGCGGGAGGGCCCTACAGATACGCAGTATTTT,CASSLGREGPTDTQYF
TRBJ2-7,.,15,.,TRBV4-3,TGCGCCAGCAGCCAAGATGCGGGCAAGTCCTACGAGCAGTACTTC,CASSQDAGKSYEQYF
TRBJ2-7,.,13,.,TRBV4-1,TGCGCCAGCAGCCAGTATCTAGAACGCGAGCAGTACTTC,CASSQYLEREQYF
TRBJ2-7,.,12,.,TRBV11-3,TGTGCCAGCAGCTTAGCAGGGATCGAGCAGTACTTC,CASSLAGIEQYF
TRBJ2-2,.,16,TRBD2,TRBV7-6,TGTGCCAGCAGCCGGTCTTCTGAGGGAGGGCCCGGGGAGCTGTTTTTT,CASSRSSEGGPGELFF
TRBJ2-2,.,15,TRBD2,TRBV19,TGTGCCAGTAGTATAATAGCGGGAGAGGCCGGGGAGCTGTTTTTT,CASSIIAGEAGELFF
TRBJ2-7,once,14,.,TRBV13,TGTGCCAGCAGCGTACAGGGCCACTCCTACGAGCAGTACTTC,CASSVQGHSYEQYF
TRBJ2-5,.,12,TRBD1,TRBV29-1,TGCAGCATACAGGGGCTACAAGAGACCCAGTACTTC,CSIQGLQETQYF
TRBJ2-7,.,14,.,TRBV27,TGTGCCAGCAGTTTCAGCATGAGCTCCTACGAGCAGTACTTC,CASSFSMSSYEQYF